The next 8 T cell receptor beta chains were all read from a single sample in a study of blood T cell repertoires in COVID-19. Using immunoSEQ multiplex PCR, the repertoire was profiled, and TCRdb retains in-frame clones only, with some absent. The sample contains tens of thousands of clones, over 75% of which appear only once. The material sequenced was peripheral blood. The receptors were gathered from an elderly man with acute or convalescent COVID-19.

CDR3 bases: TGTGCCACCGAAGGACAGGGGGCTTATACGCAGTATTTT. Its protein product is CATEGQGAYTQYF. The gene calls are TRBV24-1 and TRBJ2-3; 11 positions agree with TRBD1. Unmatched junction bases numbered 5, after V lost 9 bases and J lost 7 bases. This CDR3 is built from 13 residues. Germline V CDR1 and CDR2: KGHDR, SFDVKD.

The sample holds a few counts of this clone. The rearrangement links TRBV18 to TRBJ1-2; D gene uncertain. V lost 7 bases to trimming and J lost 0 bases, with 9 bases between them. This CDR3 region has 13 residues. Germline V gene lookup returns CDR1 KGHSH and CDR2 LQKENI. For the CDR3, the DNA is TGTGCCAGCTATACGACACCTAACTATGGCTACACCTTC. Protein product: CASYTTPNYGYTF.

This sequence joins TRBV5-8 and TRBJ1-1, with no clear D. From germline, CDR1 is SGHTS and CDR2 YDEGEE. V lost 2 bases to trimming and J lost 1 base, with 12 bases between them. The CDR3 runs 15 residues. This CDR3 is CASSLVPGKNTEAFF. The CDR3 DNA follows: TGTGCCAGCAGCTTAGTCCCGGGGAAGAACACTGAAGCTTTCTTT.

The chain couples TRBV15 to TRBJ1-1; D unresolved. Germline V lookup: CDR1 LNHNV, CDR2 YYDKDF (reference sequence). The length of the CDR3 is 15 residues. V lost 0 bases to trimming and J lost 4 bases, with 12 bases between them. The CDR3 loop is CATSREGGPVTEAFF. As DNA, the CDR3 is TGTGCCACCAGCAGAGAAGGAGGACCCGTCACTGAAGCTTTCTTT.

The CDR3 reads CASSGTSGTYNEQFF. CDR3 coding DNA: TGTGCCAGCAGCGGCACTAGCGGGACATACAATGAGCAGTTCTTC. The V call is TRBV5-8, the J call TRBJ2-1; 10 bases are a match to TRBD2. Losses at the gene ends were 4 bases for V and 4 bases for J; bases not matched to a gene: 5. The germline CDR1 and CDR2 sequences are SGHTS and YDEGEE. The CDR3 has 15 amino acids. Drawing the rest from reference TRBV5-8 and TRBJ2-1, the complete variable domain is EAGVTQSPTHLIKTRGQQATLRCSPISGHTSVYWYQQALGLGLQFLLWYDEGEERNRGNFPPRFSGRQFPNYSSELNVNALELEDSALYLCASSGTSGTYNEQFFGPGTRLTVL.

J is TRBJ1-2 and V is TRBV9; D not certain. CDR1 is SGDLS, CDR2 YYNGEE, per germline. This CDR3 comprises 14 residues. Deletions cut 1 base from V and 4 bases from J, with 11 bases between. The CDR3 here is CASSVFVASYGYTF. As DNA, the CDR3 is TGTGCCAGCAGCGTATTCGTTGCCAGCTATGGCTACACCTTC. The entire variable domain, with the rest obtained from reference TRBV9 and TRBJ1-2, is as follows: DSGVTQTPKHLITATGQRVTLRCSPRSGDLSVYWYQQSLDQGLQFLIQYYNGEERAKGNILERFSAQQFPDLHSELNLSSLELGDSALYFCASSVFVASYGYTFGSGTRLTVV.

This clone was detected once. The rearrangement uses TRBV5-5 and TRBJ1-6; D is perhaps TRBD1 (5 bases). The CDR3 sequence is 15 residues long. V dropped 2 bases and J dropped 4 bases, with 10 bases sitting between them. Germline CDR1 is SGHKS and CDR2 is YYEKEE (reference sequence). CDR3 sequence reads: CASSLSDNYNSPLHF. The CDR3 DNA is TGTGCCAGCAGCTTATCGGACAATTATAATTCACCCCTCCACTTT. The full variable domain, in which reference TRBV5-5 and TRBJ1-6 provide the parts outside the CDR3, is DAGVTQSPTHLIKTRGQQVTLRCSPISGHKSVSWYQQVLGQGPQFIFQYYEKEERGRGNFPDRFSARQFPNYSSELNVNALLLGDSALYLCASSLSDNYNSPLHFGNGTRLTVT.

V is TRBV19 and J is TRBJ2-6; the D gene is possibly TRBD1 (6 bases). The ends were cut back, 6 bases at V and 1 base at J, with 7 bases in the middle. This CDR3 region has 14 residues. Looked up from germline, CDR1 is LNHDA and CDR2 is SQIVND (reference sequence). The chain's CDR3 is CASRQGSGANVLTF. The CDR3 nucleotides read TGTGCCAGTAGGCAGGGGTCTGGGGCCAACGTCCTGACTTTC.